This T cell receptor beta chain is from a study of blood T cell repertoires in COVID-19. The overall study: Material from acute and convalescent COVID-19 was sourced from the United States, Italy and Spain. T cells, B-cell-depleted T cells, or PBMCs provided the cDNA or gDNA that served as material.

CDR1 and CDR2 (germline): GTSNPN, SVGIG (reference sequence). Deletions cut 4 bases from V and 0 bases from J, with 16 bases between. The length of the CDR3 is 17 residues. Original methodology: By means of reference gene primer amplification, nucleated cell counts were estimated. Profiled with immunoSEQ multiplex PCR; TCRdb holds only in-frame clones, not every one. D and trimming were read from the DNA, whereas the V and J calls and clone size are those reported in that table. The sample includes 100,000 to 120,000 clones, approximately 80% of them seen just once. V gene TRBV30 combines with J gene TRBJ1-6; D unresolved. This receptor was identified in a man of 80 years or more with acute or convalescent COVID-19. The specimen sequenced was peripheral blood. CDR3 in amino acids: CAWTPLLPGSYNSPLHF. DNA for the CDR3: TGTGCCTGGACTCCCCTCCTGCCAGGCTCCTATAATTCACCCCTCCACTTT.